The 28 T cell receptor beta chains given below trace back to one sample, sequenced in a study. The method was immunoSEQ multiplex PCR; TCRdb's version includes in-frame clones alone and lacks a portion of them. The data contain some 70,000 clones, about 93% of them singletons. What was sequenced was PBMCs. These receptors were obtained from a man aged 40-55 years with rheumatoid arthritis.

The chain uses TRBV24-1 and TRBJ1-2; unclear D gene. Trimming took 9 bases from V and 7 from J, leaving 17 bases between them. The CDR3 consists of 13 residues. Per the germline V gene, CDR1 is KGHDR and CDR2 is SFDVKD. The CDR3 here is CATVWTPSIGYTF. In nucleotides, the CDR3 is TGTGCCACCGTTTGGACCCCCAGTATTGGCTACACCTTC.

The gene calls are TRBV19 and TRBJ1-3; 7 bases match TRBD1. Germline assignment: CDR1 LNHDA and CDR2 SQIVND (reference sequence). The CDR3 is 14 amino acids. Trimming took 5 bases from V and 6 from J; bases not matched to a gene: 7. CDR3 coding DNA: TGTGCCAGTAGTCCCGACAGGGAGGAAAACACCATATATTTT. Protein sequence: CASSPDREENTIYF.

The chain couples TRBV7-9 to TRBJ2-7, with D uncertain. The CDR3 contains 12 residues. Germline CDR1 reads SEHNR; CDR2 reads FQNEAQ (reference sequence). The V and J ends lost 2 bases and 2 bases respectively, with 4 bases between them. CDR3 sequence (DNA): TGTGCCAGCAGCTTACTGGCCTACGAGCAGTACTTC. Amino acids: CASSLLAYEQYF.

The chain recombines TRBV5-6 with TRBJ2-3; no firm D call. The CDR3 covers 13 residues. In germline, CDR1 is SGHDT, CDR2 YYEEEE. The ends were cut back, 0 bases at V and 6 bases at J, with 8 bases in the middle. This CDR3 reads CASSLVGRDTQYF. The CDR3 DNA follows: TGTGCCAGCAGCTTGGTCGGCAGGGATACGCAGTATTTT.

This sequence joins TRBV30 and TRBJ2-1; TRBD2 matches at 14 bases. The CDR3 covers 20 residues. V dropped 3 bases and J dropped 4; count of bases not matched to a gene: 17. Germline CDR1 is GTSNPN and CDR2 is SVGIG (reference sequence). The CDR3 region is CAWRNKGLAGGSVKYNEQFF. The CDR3 coding sequence is TGTGCCTGGAGGAATAAAGGACTAGCGGGAGGAAGTGTAAAATACAATGAGCAGTTCTTC. Full variable domain (remainder filled in from reference TRBV30 and TRBJ2-1): SQTIHQWPATLVQPVGSPLSLECTVEGTSNPNLYWYRQAAGRGLQLLFYSVGIGQISSEVPQNLSASRPQDRQFILSSKKLLLSDSGFYLCAWRNKGLAGGSVKYNEQFFGPGTRLTVL.

The J gene is TRBJ1-2, the V gene TRBV19, with 8 bases that match TRBD1. Per the germline V gene, CDR1 is LNHDA and CDR2 is SQIVND (reference sequence). CDR3 length: 15 residues. With V trimmed by 9 bases and J by 2 bases, 11 bases remained unmatched. The CDR3: CASGRQQGVNYGYTF. CDR3 nucleotide sequence: TGTGCCAGCGGACGGCAACAGGGGGTGAACTATGGCTACACCTTC. The entire variable domain, with the rest obtained from reference TRBV19 and TRBJ1-2, is as follows: DGGITQSPKYLFRKEGQNVTLSCEQNLNHDAMYWYRQDPGQGLRLIYYSQIVNDFQKGDIAEGYSVSREKKESFPLTVTSAQKNPTAFYLCASGRQQGVNYGYTFGSGTRLTVV.

The gene calls are TRBV3-1 (or the pseudogene TRBV3-2) and TRBJ1-1, with D hard to call. Germline loops: CDR1 LGHDT, CDR2 YNNKEL (reference sequence). The germline V and J ends were trimmed by 0 bases and 3 bases, with 5 bases remaining between them. The CDR3 is made up of 13 amino acids. The CDR3 loop reads CASSQDGYTEAFF. The CDR3 DNA reads as TGTGCCAGCAGCCAAGACGGGTACACTGAAGCTTTCTTT.

The V call is TRBV18, the J call TRBJ1-3; D might be TRBD1 (6 bases). The CDR3 has 15 amino acids. V was trimmed by 1 base and J by 2 bases, leaving 9 bases between them. Germline V lookup: CDR1 KGHSH, CDR2 LQKENI. This CDR3 reads CASSPRQAAGNTIYF. The CDR3 region has the DNA TGTGCCAGCTCACCACGACAGGCCGCTGGAAACACCATATATTTT.

The chain couples TRBV6-5 to TRBJ1-1; no definite D call. This CDR3 has 11 residues. In germline, CDR1 is MNHEY, CDR2 SVGAGI. V was shortened by 8 bases and J by 1 base, with 5 bases between the two germline ends. The CDR3 region is CASVGNTEAFF. The CDR3 nucleotides are TGTGCCAGCGTAGGGAACACTGAAGCTTTCTTT.

This chain connects TRBV5-4 to TRBJ1-2; 12 nucleotides align to TRBD1. Germline assignment: CDR1 SGHNT and CDR2 YYREEE (reference sequence). CDR3 length equals 16 residues. The junction had 11 bases not matched to a gene; V was cut back by 4 bases and J by 7 bases. In DNA form, the CDR3 reads TGTGCCAGCAGCACGGGACAGGGGGCGGTCCCCTTTGGCTACACCTTC. Protein product: CASSTGQGAVPFGYTF.

This clone was recorded once. The rearrangement links TRBV10-3 to TRBJ1-5; D is ambiguous. CDR3 length equals 14 residues. The germline V gene encodes CDR1 ENHRY and CDR2 SYGVKD. V dropped 6 bases and J dropped 2 bases, with 11 bases sitting between them. This CDR3 is CAISPRGGNQPQHF. The CDR3 bases are TGTGCCATCAGCCCTCGGGGAGGCAATCAGCCCCAGCATTTT.

V and J are TRBV27 and TRBJ1-2; D possibly corresponds to TRBD1 (5 bases). Per germline, CDR1 MNHEY and CDR2 SMNVEV (reference sequence). Between the trimmed V and J ends, which lost 5 bases and 0 bases, there was a span of 7 bases. This CDR3 is 13 amino acids long. The CDR3 sequence is CASSETANYGYTF. CDR3 DNA: TGTGCCAGCAGTGAGACAGCTAACTATGGCTACACCTTC.

V is TRBV4-1 and J is TRBJ2-7; 11 bases fit TRBD2. V shed 1 base and J 3 bases; nucleotides not matched to a gene: 2. The CDR3 loop spans 15 amino acids. CDR1 MGHRA and CDR2 YSYEKL come from the germline V gene. The CDR3 bases are TGCGCCAGCAGCCAAGGACTAGCGGGGATCTACGAGCAGTACTTC. Protein product: CASSQGLAGIYEQYF.

This chain uses TRBV5-5 with TRBJ1-5; TRBD1 aligns across 8 bases. Losses at the gene ends were 0 bases for V and 7 bases for J; bases not matched to a gene: 6. In germline, CDR1 is SGHKS, CDR2 YYEKEE (reference sequence). This CDR3 has 15 amino acids. The chain's CDR3 is CASSLAPQGAQPQHF. The CDR3 nucleotides read TGTGCCAGCAGCTTGGCTCCCCAGGGGGCCCAGCCCCAGCATTTT.

The rearrangement joins TRBV20-1 to TRBJ2-7; D is perhaps TRBD2 (6 bases). This CDR3 region has 10 residues. CDR1 is DFQATT and CDR2 is SNEGSKA in the germline V gene (reference sequence). CDR3 nucleotides: TGCAGCGCTCGGGGGTACGAGCAGTACTTC. This sequence encodes CSARGYEQYF.

The chain couples TRBV7-9 to TRBJ2-5; perhaps TRBD1 as D (5 bases). The CDR3 covers 16 residues. CDR1 SEHNR and CDR2 FQNEAQ come from the germline V gene (reference sequence). V was pared by 3 bases and J by 4 bases, with 18 bases between. CDR3 in amino acids: CASSFTGPGPRETQYF. The DNA for the CDR3 is TGTGCCAGCAGCTTTACGGGCCCAGGGCCGAGAGAGACCCAGTACTTC.

The chain couples TRBV5-1 to TRBJ1-4; D is possibly TRBD1 (6 bases). The CDR3 sequence is 15 residues long. With 0 bases removed from V and 6 bases from J, the gap between germline ends came to 12 bases. Per germline, CDR1 SGHRS and CDR2 YFSETQ. This CDR3 reads CASSLESGDHEKLFF. The CDR3 nucleotides read TGCGCCAGCAGCTTGGAGTCAGGGGATCATGAAAAACTGTTTTTT.

The chain combines TRBV27 with TRBJ1-5, with D possibly TRBD1 on 5 matching bases. Trimming took off 6 bases at V and 7 bases at J, with 13 bases between the two ends. CDR3 length equals 13 residues. Germline V gene lookup returns CDR1 MNHEY and CDR2 SMNVEV (reference sequence). CDR3 bases: TGTGCCAGCAGGGCAGGGTTAAGACAGCCCCAGCATTTT. Amino acid sequence: CASRAGLRQPQHF.

The rearrangement joins TRBV7-3 to TRBJ1-3; D might be TRBD1 (6 bases). V lost 7 bases and J lost 6, with 13 bases in between. CDR3 length: 13 amino acids. Germline lookup yields CDR1 SGHTA and CDR2 FQGTGA. As DNA, the CDR3 is TGTGCCAGCAAGACGGAGGGGGAAAACACCATATATTTT. The encoded protein is CASKTEGENTIYF.

CDR3: CASSVSSTGELFF. The CDR3 nucleotides are TGTGCCAGCAGCGTTAGCTCCACCGGGGAGCTGTTTTTT. The V and J genes are TRBV6-4 and TRBJ2-2; D ambiguous. Germline CDR1 is MRHNA and CDR2 is SNTAGT. The germline V and J ends were trimmed by 6 bases and 4 bases, with 9 bases remaining between them. This CDR3 is built from 13 residues.

The chain couples TRBV30 to TRBJ1-1; D call uncertain. V was shortened by 0 bases and J by 4 bases, with 9 bases between the two germline ends. The length of the CDR3 is 13 residues. CDR1 and CDR2 (germline): GTSNPN, SVGIG (reference sequence). The CDR3 protein is CAWSVTGFTEAFF. CDR3 nucleotides: TGTGCCTGGAGTGTAACCGGTTTCACTGAAGCTTTCTTT. The full variable domain, rest sourced from reference TRBV30 and TRBJ1-1, is SQTIHQWPATLVQPVGSPLSLECTVEGTSNPNLYWYRQAAGRGLQLLFYSVGIGQISSEVPQNLSASRPQDRQFILSSKKLLLSDSGFYLCAWSVTGFTEAFFGQGTRLTVV.

This chain links TRBV7-2 with TRBJ2-5; possible D gene TRBD1, 5 bases. CDR1 is SGHTA, CDR2 FQGNSA, per germline. The V end was cut by 6 bases, the J end by 5 bases, with 10 bases between. CDR3 length: 12 amino acids. CDR3 residues: CASSSGQETQYF. CDR3 DNA sequence: TGTGCCAGCAGTTCAGGGCAGGAGACCCAGTACTTC.

This chain connects TRBV21-1 to TRBJ2-5; the table's D call TRBD2 went unverified against the DNA. TRBV21-1 is an annotated pseudogene. The CDR3 runs 13 residues. The chain's CDR3 is CASRGKYQETQYF. CDR3 sequence (DNA): TGTGCCAGCCGGGGGAAGTACCAAGAGACCCAGTACTTC.

This chain joins TRBV18 and TRBJ2-5; unclear D gene. V lost 3 bases to trimming and J lost 2 bases, with 10 bases between them. The CDR3 loop spans 14 amino acids. Germline V lookup: CDR1 KGHSH, CDR2 LQKENI. CDR3 nucleotide sequence: TGTGCCAGCTCACCGATCCCCGGTCAAGAGACCCAGTACTTC. Translating gives CASSPIPGQETQYF.

This chain connects TRBV27 to TRBJ2-7; D gene unclear. V lost 7 bases, J lost 5 bases, and 15 bases lay in between. Germline V gives CDR1 MNHEY, CDR2 SMNVEV (reference sequence). The CDR3 totals 13 residues. In nucleotides, the CDR3 is TGTGCCAGCAAGGGCCCCAGGTGGGACGAGCAGTACTTC. It translates to CASKGPRWDEQYF.

The chain recombines TRBV5-4 with TRBJ2-1; a possible D gene is TRBD1 (5 bases). The germline CDR1 and CDR2 sequences are SGHNT and YYREEE (reference sequence). This CDR3 is built from 13 residues. The germline V and J ends were trimmed by 4 bases and 6 bases, with 11 bases remaining between them. CDR3 sequence: CASSVRVSNEQFF. CDR3 bases: TGTGCCAGCAGCGTCAGGGTGTCCAATGAGCAGTTCTTC.

This chain joins TRBV6-2 or TRBV6-3 and TRBJ1-4; 10 bases map to TRBD1. The germline V gene has CDR1 MNHEY and CDR2 SVGEGT. J was trimmed by 6 bases and V by 0 bases; bases with no gene match: 13. The CDR3 is 19 amino acids. Here the CDR3 reads CASSYSSQWTGGLDEKLFF. The CDR3 DNA reads TGTGCCAGCAGTTACTCCTCACAATGGACAGGGGGGCTCGATGAAAAACTGTTTTTT.

The J gene is TRBJ2-3, the V gene TRBV29-1; D ambiguous. The CDR3 contains 12 residues. The germline V and J ends were trimmed by 3 bases and 6 bases, with 10 bases remaining between them. Germline V gives CDR1 SQVTM, CDR2 ANQGSEA. CDR3 nucleotides: TGCAGCGTTGATCTCCACACCGATACGCAGTATTTT. Translation gives CSVDLHTDTQYF.